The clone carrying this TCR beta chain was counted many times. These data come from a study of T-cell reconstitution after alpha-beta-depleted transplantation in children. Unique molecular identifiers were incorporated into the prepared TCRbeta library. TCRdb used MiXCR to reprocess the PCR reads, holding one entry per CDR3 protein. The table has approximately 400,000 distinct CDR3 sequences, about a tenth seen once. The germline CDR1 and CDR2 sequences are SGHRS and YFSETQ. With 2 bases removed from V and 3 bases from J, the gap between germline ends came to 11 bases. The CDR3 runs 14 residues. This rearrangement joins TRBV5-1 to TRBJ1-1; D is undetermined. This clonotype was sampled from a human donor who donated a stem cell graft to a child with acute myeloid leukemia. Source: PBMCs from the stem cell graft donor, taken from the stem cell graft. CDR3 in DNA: TGCGCCAGCAGCTTTCTGGACGAGGACACTGAAGCTTTCTTT. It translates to CASSFLDEDTEAFF.